This T cell receptor (beta chain) was captured by sequencing in a study of T cells in Graves' hyperthyroidism and ophthalmopathy. Notes on the study in general: From stable hyperthyroidism, ophthalmopathy was set apart by a 13 V-J model. In the blood, most expanded thyroid clonotypes above 0.001 appeared as well.

This clonotype showed up many times. The antigen is not known. The source material, RNA transcripts, was used to amplify TCR beta CDR3 regions. A set of HTBI primers served as the primers for a first-round RT-PCR of the TCR CDR3. TCRdb analysed the multiplex PCR reads with MiXCR anew, one entry per CDR3 protein. Of 500,000 to 600,000 distinct CDR3 sequences listed, 15% to 20% are singletons. Ophthalmopathy patients all had a Clinical Activity Score of at least 3, a NOSPECS grade of at least 4 and disease under 3 months old. Out of 10 ml of fresh peripheral blood came the PBMCs. The germline V gene has CDR1 MNHEY and CDR2 SMNVEV (reference sequence). The CDR3 totals 15 residues. V shed 1 base and J 3 bases; nucleotides not matched to a gene: 4.

This TCR was sampled from a man aged 40-49 years with Graves' ophthalmopathy. The source material was blood. V is TRBV27 and J is TRBJ1-2; TRBD1 matches 8 bases. The CDR3 region has the DNA TGTGCCAGCAGTTTATTCGCAGGGGGCGACTATGGCTACACCTTC. It specifies CASSLFAGGDYGYTF.